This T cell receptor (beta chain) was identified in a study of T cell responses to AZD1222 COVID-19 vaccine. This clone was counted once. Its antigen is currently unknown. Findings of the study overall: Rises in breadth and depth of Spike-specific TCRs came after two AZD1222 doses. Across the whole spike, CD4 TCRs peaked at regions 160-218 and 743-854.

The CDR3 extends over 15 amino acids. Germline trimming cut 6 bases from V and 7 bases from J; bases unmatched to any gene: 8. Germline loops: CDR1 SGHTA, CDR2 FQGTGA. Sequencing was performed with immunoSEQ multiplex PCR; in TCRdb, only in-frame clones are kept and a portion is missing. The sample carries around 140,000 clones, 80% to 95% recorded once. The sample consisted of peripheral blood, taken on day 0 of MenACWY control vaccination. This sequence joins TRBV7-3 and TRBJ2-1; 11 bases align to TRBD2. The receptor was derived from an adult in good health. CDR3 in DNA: TGTGCCAGCAGGATAGCGGGAGGGCCGCGGAATGAGCAGTTCTTC. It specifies CASRIAGGPRNEQFF.